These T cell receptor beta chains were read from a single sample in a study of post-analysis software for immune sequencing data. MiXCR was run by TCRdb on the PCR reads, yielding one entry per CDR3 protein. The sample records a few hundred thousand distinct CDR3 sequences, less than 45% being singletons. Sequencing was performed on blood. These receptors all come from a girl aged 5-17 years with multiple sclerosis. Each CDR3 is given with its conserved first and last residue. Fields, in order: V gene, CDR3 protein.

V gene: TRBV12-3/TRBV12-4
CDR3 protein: CAGSPSGRVDEQFF

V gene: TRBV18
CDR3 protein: CASSQGAQTEAFF

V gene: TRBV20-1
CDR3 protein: CSARGTSGRGDEQFF

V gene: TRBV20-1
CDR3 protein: CSARAEGIARAQYF

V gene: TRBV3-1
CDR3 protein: CASSQDRESNEQFF

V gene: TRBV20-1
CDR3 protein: CSARDQGASPPLHF

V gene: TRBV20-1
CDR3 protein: CSAKLAPDTQYF

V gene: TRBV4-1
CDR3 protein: CASSSRGGQPQHF

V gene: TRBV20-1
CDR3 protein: CSVRGPVYKPYEQYF

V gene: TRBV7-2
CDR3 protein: CASSLWQGTQETQYF

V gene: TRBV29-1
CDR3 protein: CSVVLTATYEQYF

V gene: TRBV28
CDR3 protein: CASSLLAGGVETQYF

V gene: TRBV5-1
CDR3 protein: CASSFQGGEQFF

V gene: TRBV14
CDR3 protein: CASSQSSDRGKPYEQYF

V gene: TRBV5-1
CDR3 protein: CASSQEIWDTEAFF

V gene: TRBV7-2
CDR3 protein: CASSLALRGTGYGYTF

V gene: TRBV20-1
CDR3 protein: CSASFEQETQYF

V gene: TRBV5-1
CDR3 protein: CASTPQGTNTEAFF

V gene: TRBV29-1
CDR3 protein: CSVGGTGGETQYF

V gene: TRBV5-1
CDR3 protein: CASSVGRQGPQETQYF

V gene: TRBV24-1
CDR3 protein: CATSDPRDSTDTQYF

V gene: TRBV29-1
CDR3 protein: CSVSHLGGYTF

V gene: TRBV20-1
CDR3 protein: CSARDRGNQPQHF

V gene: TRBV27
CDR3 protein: CASRSGSPNQPQHF

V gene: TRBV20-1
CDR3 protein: CSATENSNQPQHF

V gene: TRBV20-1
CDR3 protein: CSARGGPGTGHFSNQPQHF

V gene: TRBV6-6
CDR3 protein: CASSSDREKVEQFF

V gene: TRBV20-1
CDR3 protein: CSAARQGVTEAFF

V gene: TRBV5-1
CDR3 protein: CASSFSGWDYEQYF

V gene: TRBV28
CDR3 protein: CASSFKPYNEQFF

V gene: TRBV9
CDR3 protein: CASSVATGGDADTQYF

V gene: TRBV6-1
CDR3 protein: CASRPDRPAITYNEQFF

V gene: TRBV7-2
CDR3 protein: CASSARTDSSEQYF

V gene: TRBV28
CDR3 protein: CASSGLLWDLAKNIQYF

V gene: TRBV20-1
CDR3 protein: CSARQTSGITDTQYF

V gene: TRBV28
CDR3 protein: CASRSSGRAWDSYNEQFF

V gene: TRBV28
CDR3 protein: CASNVAQETQYF

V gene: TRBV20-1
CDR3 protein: CSARFGLAQEQYF

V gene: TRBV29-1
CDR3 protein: CSAKRGVAYEQYF

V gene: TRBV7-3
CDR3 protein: CASSLQEVGEQFF

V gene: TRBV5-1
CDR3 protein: CASSLQGQSPGGYTF

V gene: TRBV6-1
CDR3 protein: CASSWEGEETQYF

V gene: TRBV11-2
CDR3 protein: CASSLRPVFTMSKQFF

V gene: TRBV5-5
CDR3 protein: CASSPGGGVSGYTF

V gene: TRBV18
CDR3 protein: CASSQGAGENTEAFF